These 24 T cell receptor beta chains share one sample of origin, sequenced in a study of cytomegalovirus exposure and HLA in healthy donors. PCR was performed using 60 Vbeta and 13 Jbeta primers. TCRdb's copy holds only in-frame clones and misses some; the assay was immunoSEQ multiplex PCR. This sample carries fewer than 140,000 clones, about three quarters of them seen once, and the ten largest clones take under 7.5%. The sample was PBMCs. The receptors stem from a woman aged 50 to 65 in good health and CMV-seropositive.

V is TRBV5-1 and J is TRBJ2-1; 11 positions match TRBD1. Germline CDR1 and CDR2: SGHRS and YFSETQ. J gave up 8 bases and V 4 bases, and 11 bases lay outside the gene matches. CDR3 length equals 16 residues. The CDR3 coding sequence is TGCGCCAGCAGCCCGGGTGCGGGACAGGGGGATTATGAGCAGTTCTTC. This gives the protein CASSPGAGQGDYEQFF.

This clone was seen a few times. DNA of the CDR3: TGTGCCAGCAGCCCCCGGGGGTCCTACAATGAGCAGTTCTTC. This codes for CASSPRGSYNEQFF. This rearrangement joins TRBV13 to TRBJ2-1, with D possibly matching TRBD2 (6 bases). CDR1 and CDR2 from the germline V gene are PRHDT and FYEKMQ (reference sequence). The CDR3 consists of 14 residues. V lost 5 bases and J lost 1, with 9 bases in between.

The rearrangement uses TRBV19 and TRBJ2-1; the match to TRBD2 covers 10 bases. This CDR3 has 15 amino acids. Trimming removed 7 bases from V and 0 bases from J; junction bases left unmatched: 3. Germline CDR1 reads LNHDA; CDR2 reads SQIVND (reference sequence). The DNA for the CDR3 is TGTGCCAGTACCATAGCGGGGGGCTCCTACAATGAGCAGTTCTTC. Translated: CASTIAGGSYNEQFF.

This chain's CDR3 is CASSRTGRTEAFF. The CDR3 DNA is TGTGCCAGCAGCAGGACAGGGAGGACTGAAGCTTTCTTT. V usage is TRBV5-6 and J usage is TRBJ1-1; TRBD1 agrees at 8 bases. Germline V gene lookup returns CDR1 SGHDT and CDR2 YYEEEE. Trimming at V came to 4 bases and at J to 5 bases, leaving 4 bases not matched to a gene. The CDR3 is made up of 13 amino acids. The variable domain in full, completed from reference TRBV5-6 and TRBJ1-1, reads DAGVTQSPTHLIKTRGQQVTLRCSPKSGHDTVSWYQQALGQGPQFIFQYYEEEERQRGNFPDRFSGHQFPNYSSELNVNALLLGDSALYLCASSRTGRTEAFFGQGTRLTVV.

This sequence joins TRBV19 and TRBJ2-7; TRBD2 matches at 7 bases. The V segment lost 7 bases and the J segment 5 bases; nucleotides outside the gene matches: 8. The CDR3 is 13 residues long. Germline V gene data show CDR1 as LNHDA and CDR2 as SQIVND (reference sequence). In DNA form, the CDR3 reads TGTGCCAGTAACCAGTGGGCGGGGGACGAGCAGTACTTC. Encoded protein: CASNQWAGDEQYF.

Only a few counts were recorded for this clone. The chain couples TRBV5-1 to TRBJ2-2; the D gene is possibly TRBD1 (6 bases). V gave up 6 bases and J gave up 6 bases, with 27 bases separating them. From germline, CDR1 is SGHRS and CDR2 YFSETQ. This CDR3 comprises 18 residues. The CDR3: CASNLLQQGIGAAGELFF. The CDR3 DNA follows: TGCGCCAGCAATCTACTACAACAGGGTATTGGGGCCGCCGGGGAGCTGTTTTTT. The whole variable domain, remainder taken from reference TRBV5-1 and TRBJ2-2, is KAGVTQTPRYLIKTRGQQVTLSCSPISGHRSVSWYQQTPGQGLQFLFEYFSETQRNKGNFPGRFSGRQFSNSRSEMNVSTLELGDSALYLCASNLLQQGIGAAGELFFGEGSRLTVL.

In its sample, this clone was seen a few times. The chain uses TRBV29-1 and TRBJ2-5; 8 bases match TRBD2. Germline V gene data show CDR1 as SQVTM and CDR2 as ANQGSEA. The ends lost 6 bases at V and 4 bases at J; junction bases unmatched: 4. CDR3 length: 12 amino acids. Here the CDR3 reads CSVGGGGETQYF. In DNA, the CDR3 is TGCAGCGTCGGGGGGGGAGGAGAGACCCAGTACTTC.

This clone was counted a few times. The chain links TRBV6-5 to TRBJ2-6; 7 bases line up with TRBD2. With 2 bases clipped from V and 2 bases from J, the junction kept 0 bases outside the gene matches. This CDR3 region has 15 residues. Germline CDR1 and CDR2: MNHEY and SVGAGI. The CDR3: CASSYAGAGANVLTF. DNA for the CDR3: TGTGCCAGCAGTTACGCGGGAGCTGGGGCCAACGTCCTGACTTTC.

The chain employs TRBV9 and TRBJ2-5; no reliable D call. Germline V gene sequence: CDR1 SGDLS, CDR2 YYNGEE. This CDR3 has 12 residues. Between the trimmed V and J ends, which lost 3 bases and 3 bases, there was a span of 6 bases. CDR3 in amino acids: CASSAYEETQYF. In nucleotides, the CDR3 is TGTGCCAGCAGCGCGTATGAAGAGACCCAGTACTTC.

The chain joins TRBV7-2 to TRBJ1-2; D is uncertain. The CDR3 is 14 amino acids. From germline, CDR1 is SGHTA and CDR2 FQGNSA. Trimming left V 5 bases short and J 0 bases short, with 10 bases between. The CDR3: CASSPGGTNYGYTF. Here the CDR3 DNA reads TGTGCCAGCAGCCCTGGAGGCACTAACTATGGCTACACCTTC.

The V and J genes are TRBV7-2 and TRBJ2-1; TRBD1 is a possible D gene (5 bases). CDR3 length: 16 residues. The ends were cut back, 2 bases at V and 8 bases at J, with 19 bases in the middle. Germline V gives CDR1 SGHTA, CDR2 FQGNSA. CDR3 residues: CASSLKRGLSFYEQFF. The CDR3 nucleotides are TGTGCCAGCAGCTTAAAAAGGGGCCTAAGTTTCTATGAGCAGTTCTTC.

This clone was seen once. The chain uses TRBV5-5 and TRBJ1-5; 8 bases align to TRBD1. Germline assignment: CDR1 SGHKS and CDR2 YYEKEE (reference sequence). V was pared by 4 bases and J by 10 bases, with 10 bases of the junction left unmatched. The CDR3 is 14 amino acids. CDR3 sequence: CASSRDRGDGPQHF. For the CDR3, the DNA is TGTGCCAGCAGCCGAGACAGGGGAGATGGACCCCAGCATTTT.

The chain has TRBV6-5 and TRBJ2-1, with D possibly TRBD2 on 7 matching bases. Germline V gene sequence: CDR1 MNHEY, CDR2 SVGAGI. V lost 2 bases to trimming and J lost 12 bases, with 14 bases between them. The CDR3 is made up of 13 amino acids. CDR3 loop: CASSYAGAFMQFF. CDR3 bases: TGTGCCAGCAGTTACGCGGGGGCCTTCATGCAGTTCTTC.

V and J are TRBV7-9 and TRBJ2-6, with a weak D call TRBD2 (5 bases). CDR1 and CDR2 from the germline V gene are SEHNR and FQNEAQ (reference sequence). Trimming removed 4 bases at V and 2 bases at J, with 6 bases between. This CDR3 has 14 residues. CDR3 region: CASSWTAGANVLTF. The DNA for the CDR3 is TGTGCCAGCAGCTGGACTGCTGGGGCCAACGTCCTGACTTTC.

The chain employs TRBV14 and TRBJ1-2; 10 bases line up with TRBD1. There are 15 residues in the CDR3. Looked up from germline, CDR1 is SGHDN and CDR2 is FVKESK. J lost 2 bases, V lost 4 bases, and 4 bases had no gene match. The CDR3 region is CASSPRGQGNYGYTF. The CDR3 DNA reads TGTGCCAGCAGCCCGAGGGGACAGGGGAACTATGGCTACACCTTC.

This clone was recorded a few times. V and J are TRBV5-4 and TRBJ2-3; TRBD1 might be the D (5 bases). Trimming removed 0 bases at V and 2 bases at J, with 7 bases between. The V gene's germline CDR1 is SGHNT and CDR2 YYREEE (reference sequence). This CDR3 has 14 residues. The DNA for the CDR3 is TGTGCCAGCAGCTTGGGGACATACACAGATACGCAGTATTTT. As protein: CASSLGTYTDTQYF.

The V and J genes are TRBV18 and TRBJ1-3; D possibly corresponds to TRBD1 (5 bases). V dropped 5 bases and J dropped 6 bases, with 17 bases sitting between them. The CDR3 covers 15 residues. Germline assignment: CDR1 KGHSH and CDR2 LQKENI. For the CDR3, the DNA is TGTGCCAGCTCATCAGGGACTGCTCGTCTAAACACCATATATTTT. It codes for CASSSGTARLNTIYF.

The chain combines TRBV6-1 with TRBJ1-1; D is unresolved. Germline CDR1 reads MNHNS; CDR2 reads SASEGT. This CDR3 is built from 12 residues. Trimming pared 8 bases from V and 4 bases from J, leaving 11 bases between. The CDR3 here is CASVWGGTEAFF. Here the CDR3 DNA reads TGTGCCAGCGTTTGGGGAGGCACTGAAGCTTTCTTT.

Here the CDR3 reads CASSLAAGVETQYF. CDR3 sequence (DNA): TGCGCCAGCAGCTTGGCCGCGGGGGTAGAGACCCAGTACTTC. The chain has TRBV5-1 and TRBJ2-5; 7 nucleotides align to TRBD2. CDR1 is SGHRS and CDR2 is YFSETQ in the germline V gene. The J segment lost 4 bases and the V segment lost 0 bases, leaving 3 bases of the junction unmatched. This CDR3 comprises 14 residues. Supplemented by reference TRBV5-1 and TRBJ2-5, the full variable domain reads KAGVTQTPRYLIKTRGQQVTLSCSPISGHRSVSWYQQTPGQGLQFLFEYFSETQRNKGNFPGRFSGRQFSNSRSEMNVSTLELGDSALYLCASSLAAGVETQYFGPGTRLLVL.

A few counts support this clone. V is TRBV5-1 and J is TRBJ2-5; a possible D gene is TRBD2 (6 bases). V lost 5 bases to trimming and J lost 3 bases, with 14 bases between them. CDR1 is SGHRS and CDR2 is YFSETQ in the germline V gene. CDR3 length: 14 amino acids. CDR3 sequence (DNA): TGCGCCAGCAGAGAGCACGCGGGGAAAGAGACCCAGTACTTC. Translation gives CASREHAGKETQYF.

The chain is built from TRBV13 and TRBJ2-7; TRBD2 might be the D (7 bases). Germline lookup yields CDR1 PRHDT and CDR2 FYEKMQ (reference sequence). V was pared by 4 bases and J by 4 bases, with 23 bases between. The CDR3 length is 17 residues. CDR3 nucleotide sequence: TGTGCCAGCAGCTCCCAGGGAGGGGGGATCGTACCATACGAGCAGTACTTC. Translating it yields CASSSQGGGIVPYEQYF. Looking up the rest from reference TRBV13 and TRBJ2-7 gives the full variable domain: AAGVIQSPRHLIKEKRETATLKCYPIPRHDTVYWYQQGPGQDPQFLISFYEKMQSDKGSIPDRFSAQQFSDYHSELNMSSLELGDSALYFCASSSQGGGIVPYEQYFGPGTRLTVT.

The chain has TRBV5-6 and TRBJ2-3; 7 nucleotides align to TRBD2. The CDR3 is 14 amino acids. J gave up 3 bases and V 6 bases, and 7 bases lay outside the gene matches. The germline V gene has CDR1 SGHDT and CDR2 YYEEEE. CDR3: CASMGGGGTDTQYF. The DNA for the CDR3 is TGTGCCAGCATGGGCGGGGGTGGTACAGATACGCAGTATTTT.

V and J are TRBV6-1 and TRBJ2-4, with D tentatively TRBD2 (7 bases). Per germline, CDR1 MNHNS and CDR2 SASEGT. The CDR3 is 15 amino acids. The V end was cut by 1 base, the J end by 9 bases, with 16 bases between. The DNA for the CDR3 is TGTGCCAGCAGTGAAGTGGCGGGGGCCCTAGGCATTCAGTACTTC. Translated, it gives CASSEVAGALGIQYF.

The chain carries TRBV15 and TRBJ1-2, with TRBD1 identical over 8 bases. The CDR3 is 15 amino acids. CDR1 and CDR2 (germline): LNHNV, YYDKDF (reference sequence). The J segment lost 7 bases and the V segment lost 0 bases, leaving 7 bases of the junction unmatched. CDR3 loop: CATSRDPGGFIGYTF. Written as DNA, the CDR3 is TGTGCCACCAGCAGAGATCCAGGGGGCTTTATTGGCTACACCTTC.